These 28 T cell receptor beta chains were all obtained from the same sample, sequenced in a study of OX40 agonist ivuxolimab in advanced cancers. Sequenced by immunoSEQ multiplex PCR; TCRdb stores in-frame clones only, minus some. The table has 50,000 to 65,000 clones, approximately 75% seen once. Here the sequenced sample was CD4+ or CD8+ T cells sorted from blood, taken in a trial of the OX40 agonist ivuxolimab. The receptors originated from an adult with an advanced solid tumor such as melanoma, head and neck, liver or kidney cancer.

The sample holds a few counts of this clone. This sequence joins TRBV5-1 and TRBJ1-3; 7 bases match TRBD1. V trimming: 1 base; J trimming: 9 bases; junction bases outside the gene matches: 4. CDR1 and CDR2 from the germline V gene are SGHRS and YFSETQ. The CDR3 runs 13 residues. CDR3 bases: TGCGCCAGCAGCTTGCGTGAGGGGGCCACCATATATTTT. Its translation: CASSLREGATIYF.

This chain links TRBV6-6 with TRBJ1-6; weak D call: TRBD1 (6 bases). The CDR3 spans 15 residues. Germline V lookup: CDR1 MNHNY, CDR2 SVGAGI (reference sequence). The V end was cut by 6 bases, the J end by 10 bases, with 19 bases between. CDR3 residues: CASSRGGGSGSPLHF. The CDR3 DNA sequence: TGTGCCAGCAGCCGAGGGGGGGGAAGCGGGTCACCCCTCCACTTT.

The V and J genes are TRBV11-2 and TRBJ1-4; D possibly corresponds to TRBD1 (5 bases). Germline V gene sequence: CDR1 SGHAT, CDR2 FQNNGV. There are 15 residues in the CDR3. V dropped 4 bases and J dropped 10 bases, with 19 bases sitting between them. As DNA, the CDR3 is TGTGCCAGCAGCTCTGTACGGAGGGGAGTTGGAAAACTGTTTTTT. Residues: CASSSVRRGVGKLFF.

The V call is TRBV4-2, the J call TRBJ1-2, with a tentative D call TRBD1 (6 bases). V was shortened by 1 base and J by 1 base, with 22 bases between the two germline ends. There are 19 residues in the CDR3. The germline V gene encodes CDR1 LGHNA and CDR2 YNFKEQ. CDR3 nucleotides: TGTGCCAGCAGCCAAGCTCGGACCGGGACACCTACGTTTAACTATGGCTACACCTTC. It specifies CASSQARTGTPTFNYGYTF.

V gene TRBV6-5 combines with J gene TRBJ1-2; 9 bases map to TRBD1. Germline V gene sequence: CDR1 MNHEY, CDR2 SVGAGI. The V gene end was trimmed by 1 base and the J gene end by 7 bases; junction bases not matched to a gene: 7. The CDR3 covers 15 residues. In nucleotides, the CDR3 is TGTGCCAGCAGTTACTGGACTAGGGACAGGGCTGGCTACACCTTC. Its protein product is CASSYWTRDRAGYTF.

The chain uses TRBV6-4 and TRBJ1-6; possibly TRBD1 for D (5 bases). The CDR3 extends over 15 amino acids. The V gene lost 3 bases and the J gene lost 6 bases, with 12 bases spanning the gap. Germline loops: CDR1 MRHNA, CDR2 SNTAGT. DNA of the CDR3: TGTGCCAGCAGTGAACTTGGTAGGGGTAATTCACCCCTCCACTTT. Its translation: CASSELGRGNSPLHF.

The V call is TRBV4-1, the J call TRBJ2-1, with 7 bases matching TRBD1. Germline V lookup: CDR1 MGHRA, CDR2 YSYEKL. This CDR3 contains 14 residues. With 1 base clipped from V and 8 bases from J, the junction kept 5 bases outside the gene matches. The CDR3 loop reads CASSQVAGGDEQFF. CDR3 DNA sequence: TGCGCCAGCAGCCAAGTGGCAGGGGGTGATGAGCAGTTCTTC.

The rearrangement uses TRBV9 and TRBJ2-5, with TRBD1 identical over 8 bases. The length of the CDR3 is 16 residues. Germline-derived CDR1 and CDR2 are SGDLS and YYNGEE. V lost 0 bases and J lost 4; bases outside the gene matches: 8. CDR3 sequence reads: CASSVGHQGAAETQYF. In nucleotides, the CDR3 is TGTGCCAGCAGCGTAGGGCACCAGGGGGCGGCAGAGACCCAGTACTTC. Looking up the rest from reference TRBV9 and TRBJ2-5 gives the full variable domain: DSGVTQTPKHLITATGQRVTLRCSPRSGDLSVYWYQQSLDQGLQFLIQYYNGEERAKGNILERFSAQQFPDLHSELNLSSLELGDSALYFCASSVGHQGAAETQYFGPGTRLLVL.

The chain recombines TRBV14 with TRBJ2-1, with 9 bases aligning to TRBD2. The germline gives CDR1 SGHDN, CDR2 FVKESK. There are 16 residues in the CDR3. V lost 1 base and J lost 3; bases outside the gene matches: 4. The CDR3 DNA sequence: TGTGCCAGCAGCCAAGGTAGCGGGGGATACTACAATGAGCAGTTCTTC. Translation gives CASSQGSGGYYNEQFF.

The chain couples TRBV6-5 to TRBJ2-5, with 8 bases fitting TRBD1. The V gene end was trimmed by 4 bases and the J gene end by 2 bases; junction bases not matched to a gene: 6. The CDR3 runs to 15 residues. Germline V lookup: CDR1 MNHEY, CDR2 SVGAGI. CDR3 amino acids: CASSSFRQGQETQYF. The CDR3 DNA reads TGTGCCAGCAGTTCCTTCAGACAGGGGCAAGAGACCCAGTACTTC.

The chain employs TRBV9 and TRBJ1-2; TRBD1 matches at 9 bases. With V trimmed by 0 bases and J by 5 bases, 2 bases remained unmatched. This CDR3 has 14 residues. Germline V lookup: CDR1 SGDLS, CDR2 YYNGEE. The CDR3 is CASSVEDRGYGYTF. The CDR3 DNA reads as TGTGCCAGCAGCGTAGAAGACAGGGGGTATGGCTACACCTTC.

CDR3 sequence reads: CASSLQGNNEQFF. CDR3 in DNA: TGTGCCAGCAGCCTGCAGGGGAACAATGAGCAGTTCTTC. The chain joins TRBV11-2 to TRBJ2-1, with D possibly being TRBD1 (6 bases). Deletions cut 5 bases from V and 5 bases from J, with 10 bases between. This CDR3 comprises 13 residues. CDR1 is SGHAT, CDR2 FQNNGV, per germline.

This clone was counted a single time. The chain joins TRBV7-6 to TRBJ1-1; no reliable D call. CDR3 length equals 14 residues. Germline-derived CDR1 and CDR2 are SGHVS and FNYEAQ. Trimming took off 2 bases at V and 1 base at J, with 8 bases between the two ends. The CDR3 region has the DNA TGTGCCAGCAGCTTAATTGAGAGGAACACTGAAGCTTTCTTT. Amino acid sequence: CASSLIERNTEAFF.

This sequence joins TRBV19 and TRBJ1-3, with a possible D match to TRBD1 (5 bases). There are 16 residues in the CDR3. The V gene lost 7 bases and the J gene lost 0 bases, with 16 bases spanning the gap. Germline assignment: CDR1 LNHDA and CDR2 SQIVND (reference sequence). The CDR3 loop reads CASKGRGPLSGNTIYF. The CDR3 DNA reads as TGTGCCAGTAAAGGGAGGGGTCCCCTCTCTGGAAACACCATATATTTT.

This clone occurred a few times. V and J are TRBV2 and TRBJ1-2; D is ambiguous. The CDR3 loop spans 12 amino acids. In germline, CDR1 is SNHLY, CDR2 FYNNEI. V was clipped by 1 base and J by 7 bases, with 7 bases between them. CDR3 sequence (DNA): TGTGCCAGCAGTGAAGGGCGATCTGGCTACACCTTC. Its translation: CASSEGRSGYTF. Based on the CDR3 plus reference TRBV2 and TRBJ1-2, the full variable domain is EPEVTQTPSHQVTQMGQEVILRCVPISNHLYFYWYRQILGQKVEFLVSFYNNEISEKSEIFDDQFSVERPDGSNFTLKIRSTKLEDSAMYFCASSEGRSGYTFGSGTRLTVV.

The genes are TRBV5-1 and TRBJ1-4; D remains unclear. V gave up 0 bases and J gave up 0 bases, with 6 bases separating them. Germline CDR1 reads SGHRS; CDR2 reads YFSETQ. CDR3 length: 15 residues. The CDR3 region is CASSLAQATNEKLFF. DNA for the CDR3: TGCGCCAGCAGCTTGGCCCAGGCAACTAATGAAAAACTGTTTTTT.

The rearrangement uses TRBV6-1 and TRBJ2-7; D gene uncertain. Germline CDR1 MNHNS, CDR2 SASEGT. The germline V and J ends were trimmed by 2 bases and 2 bases, with 1 base remaining between them. CDR3 length equals 11 residues. CDR3: CASSETYEQYF. The CDR3 DNA follows: TGTGCCAGCAGTGAAACCTACGAGCAGTACTTC.

The chain recombines TRBV6-1 with TRBJ2-5; D call uncertain. This CDR3 has 12 amino acids. Trimming pared 3 bases from V and 1 base from J, leaving 3 bases between. From germline, CDR1 is MNHNS and CDR2 SASEGT. The DNA for the CDR3 is TGTGCCAGCAGTGATTTCCAAGAGACCCAGTACTTC. It encodes CASSDFQETQYF.

The chain is built from TRBV2 and TRBJ1-2, with D perhaps matching TRBD1 (6 bases). This CDR3 has 13 amino acids. Germline V gene sequence: CDR1 SNHLY, CDR2 FYNNEI. V lost 4 bases and J lost 4, with 10 bases in between. The DNA for the CDR3 is TGTGCCAGCAGTGTAGAGGACAGCTATGGCTACACCTTC. It codes for CASSVEDSYGYTF.

The genes are TRBV29-1 and TRBJ2-7, with D possibly being TRBD1 (6 bases). The germline V gene encodes CDR1 SQVTM and CDR2 ANQGSEA. V shed 0 bases and J shed 1 base, with 16 bases lying between them. The CDR3 runs to 16 residues. CDR3 loop: CSVEEGGRGGSYEQYF. The DNA of the CDR3 is TGCAGCGTTGAAGAAGGGGGAAGGGGCGGATCCTACGAGCAGTACTTC.

This rearrangement joins TRBV19 to TRBJ2-3; D not resolved. The CDR3 runs to 14 residues. CDR1 is LNHDA and CDR2 is SQIVND in the germline V gene (reference sequence). V was pared by 5 bases and J by 1 base, with 10 bases between. CDR3 nucleotides: TGTGCCAGTAGTCCTCTCCAGCGCACAGATACGCAGTATTTT. Its translation is CASSPLQRTDTQYF.

This clone was recorded once. The chain carries TRBV19 and TRBJ1-5; no clear D. The CDR3 length is 15 residues. Germline V CDR1 and CDR2: LNHDA, SQIVND (reference sequence). V was pared by 4 bases and J by 0 bases, with 10 bases between. The CDR3 reads CASSTGLGSNQPQHF. CDR3 in DNA: TGTGCCAGTAGTACCGGACTGGGTAGCAATCAGCCCCAGCATTTT.

V and J are TRBV23-1 and TRBJ2-5; no firm D call. TRBV23-1 is sorted into the ORF group, with uncertain function. V was cut by 0 bases and J by 3 bases, with 8 bases left in between. The CDR3 has 14 amino acids. CDR3 sequence reads: CASSQSPEKETQYF. CDR3 nucleotides: TGCGCCAGCAGTCAATCCCCGGAGAAAGAGACCCAGTACTTC.

The rearrangement joins TRBV7-9 to TRBJ1-2; possible D gene TRBD1, 5 bases. Germline loops: CDR1 SEHNR, CDR2 FQNEAQ (reference sequence). Trimming took 0 bases from V and 6 from J, leaving 8 bases between them. CDR3 length equals 13 residues. CDR3 residues: CASSLAGGDGYTF. CDR3 in DNA: TGTGCCAGCAGCTTAGCAGGAGGGGATGGCTACACCTTC.

The gene calls are TRBV6-5 and TRBJ2-3; the D is unclear. The CDR3 runs to 14 residues. The V and J ends lost 7 bases and 1 base respectively, with 12 bases between them. From germline, CDR1 is MNHEY and CDR2 SVGAGI. CDR3 bases: TGTGCCAGCACCGAACGAGCAGGCACAGATACGCAGTATTTT. It encodes CASTERAGTDTQYF.

The V call is TRBV7-3, the J call TRBJ2-3; possible D gene TRBD2, 6 bases. This CDR3 is 14 amino acids long. Germline V CDR1 and CDR2: SGHTA, FQGTGA. The V end was cut by 2 bases, the J end by 2 bases, with 8 bases between. Written as DNA, the CDR3 is TGTGCCAGCAGCTTAGGACTAACCACAGATACGCAGTATTTT. Protein sequence: CASSLGLTTDTQYF.

The chain is built from TRBV2 and TRBJ1-5; D not certain. The CDR3 contains 14 residues. V lost 5 bases and J lost 0, with 8 bases in between. CDR1 is SNHLY, CDR2 FYNNEI, per germline. The CDR3 is CASSTVYSNQPQHF. CDR3 bases: TGTGCCAGCAGTACAGTTTATAGCAATCAGCCCCAGCATTTT.

This chain connects TRBV15 to TRBJ2-4, with 7 bases lining up with TRBD2. This CDR3 region has 15 residues. The germline V gene has CDR1 LNHNV and CDR2 YYDKDF (reference sequence). V shed 5 bases, J shed 0 bases, and the junction held 4 bases outside the gene matches. The CDR3 loop reads CATSPSSGAKNIQYF. The CDR3 nucleotides are TGTGCCACCAGCCCCTCTAGCGGAGCCAAAAACATTCAGTACTTC.